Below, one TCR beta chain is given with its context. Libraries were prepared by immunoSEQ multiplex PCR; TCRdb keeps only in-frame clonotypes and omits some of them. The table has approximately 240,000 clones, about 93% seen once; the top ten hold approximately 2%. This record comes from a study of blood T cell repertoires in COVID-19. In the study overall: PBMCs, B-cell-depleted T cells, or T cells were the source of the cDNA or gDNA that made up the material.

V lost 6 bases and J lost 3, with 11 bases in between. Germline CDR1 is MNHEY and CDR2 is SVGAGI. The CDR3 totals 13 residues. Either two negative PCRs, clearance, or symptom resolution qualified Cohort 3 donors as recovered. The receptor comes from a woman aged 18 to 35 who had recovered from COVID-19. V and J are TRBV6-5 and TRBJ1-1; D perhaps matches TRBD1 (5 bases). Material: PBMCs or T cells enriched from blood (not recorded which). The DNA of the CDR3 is TGTGCCAGCAGCACGACAGTGCACACTGAAGCTTTCTTT. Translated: CASSTTVHTEAFF.